This is a list of T cell receptor beta chains from one sample in a study of T-cell reconstitution after alpha-beta-depleted transplantation in children. TCRdb re-analysed the PCR reads in MiXCR, keeping a single row per CDR3 protein. The table shows fewer than 750,000 distinct CDR3 sequences, with roughly a quarter occurring only once. The sample consisted of PBMCs, taken before TCRalphabeta/CD19-depleted stem cell transplant. Receptors originate from a boy under three years old with Wiskott-Aldrich syndrome, due to receive a stem cell transplant. CDR3s include the opening cysteine and the closing phenylalanine or tryptophan. Each record gives: D gene, V gene, clone size, J gene, CDR3 DNA, CDR3 protein. A D gene is named only where the DNA matches it firmly. Not all rows give a size; the values are once, few, many and, for expanded clones, a class.

D gene: -
V gene: TRBV7-2
clone size: -
J gene: TRBJ1-3
CDR3 DNA: TGTGCCAGCAGCTTAGAACGGGGACCTGGAAACACCATATATTTT
CDR3 protein: CASSLERGPGNTIYF

D gene: -
V gene: TRBV4-2
clone size: few
J gene: TRBJ2-7
CDR3 DNA: TGTGCCAGCAGCCAAGGGTACTCTGGGGAGCAGTACTTC
CDR3 protein: CASSQGYSGEQYF

D gene: -
V gene: TRBV27
clone size: -
J gene: TRBJ1-2
CDR3 DNA: TGTGCCAGCAGTTCCCAGGGTACAAACTATGGCTACACCTTC
CDR3 protein: CASSSQGTNYGYTF

D gene: TRBD2
V gene: TRBV12-3/TRBV12-4
clone size: few
J gene: TRBJ2-1
CDR3 DNA: TGTGCCAGCAAGGGGAGGGCCTACAATGAGCAGTTCTTC
CDR3 protein: CASKGRAYNEQFF

D gene: -
V gene: TRBV20-1
clone size: -
J gene: TRBJ2-2
CDR3 DNA: TGCAGTGCTCTTCGGGGTAGCCCTTACACCGGGGAGCTGTTTTTT
CDR3 protein: CSALRGSPYTGELFF

D gene: -
V gene: TRBV7-2
clone size: few
J gene: TRBJ2-7
CDR3 DNA: TGTGCCAGCAGCTTAAGGGTCGGTGCTAGCGCCTACGAGCAGTACTTC
CDR3 protein: CASSLRVGASAYEQYF

D gene: TRBD2
V gene: TRBV27
clone size: -
J gene: TRBJ2-5
CDR3 DNA: TGTGCCAGCAGTTTTAACGCGCAGCGGGAGGAGACCCAGTACTTC
CDR3 protein: CASSFNAQREETQYF

D gene: TRBD2
V gene: TRBV5-1
clone size: few
J gene: TRBJ2-3
CDR3 DNA: TGCGCCAGCAGCTTGACTAGCGGGCTTCCCCCAGATACGCAGTATTTT
CDR3 protein: CASSLTSGLPPDTQYF

D gene: -
V gene: TRBV18
clone size: -
J gene: TRBJ2-7
CDR3 DNA: TGTGCCAGCTCACCACTTGACCTAGCCTCCGAGCAGTACTTC
CDR3 protein: CASSPLDLASEQYF

D gene: -
V gene: TRBV5-1
clone size: few
J gene: TRBJ1-2
CDR3 DNA: TGCGCCAGCAGAGGGGGGAGTCTCTATGGCTACACCTTC
CDR3 protein: CASRGGSLYGYTF

D gene: -
V gene: TRBV29-1
clone size: few
J gene: TRBJ2-5
CDR3 DNA: TGCAGCGTTCGGGACAACCAAGAGACCCAGTACTTC
CDR3 protein: CSVRDNQETQYF

D gene: TRBD1
V gene: TRBV20-1
clone size: -
J gene: TRBJ2-3
CDR3 DNA: TGCAGTGCCTCCAGACAGGGTACGCAGTATTTT
CDR3 protein: CSASRQGTQYF

D gene: TRBD1
V gene: TRBV6-1
clone size: -
J gene: TRBJ2-1
CDR3 DNA: TGTGCCACCGACAGGGTCGTGAATGAGCAGTTCTTC
CDR3 protein: CATDRVVNEQFF

D gene: TRBD2
V gene: TRBV12-3/TRBV12-4
clone size: -
J gene: TRBJ2-7
CDR3 DNA: TGTGCCAGCAGTAGGGGACTAGGCTACGAGCAGTACTTC
CDR3 protein: CASSRGLGYEQYF

D gene: -
V gene: TRBV5-1
clone size: many
J gene: TRBJ1-5
CDR3 DNA: TGCGCCAGCAGCTTGGAGGGGGGGGATCAGCCCCAGCATTTT
CDR3 protein: CASSLEGGDQPQHF

D gene: TRBD1
V gene: TRBV5-1
clone size: -
J gene: TRBJ2-2
CDR3 DNA: TGCGCCAGCAGGCAGGGGGCCGGCGGGGAGCTGTTTTTT
CDR3 protein: CASRQGAGGELFF

D gene: -
V gene: TRBV6-5
clone size: few
J gene: TRBJ2-2
CDR3 DNA: TGTGCCAGCAGTTACGTGGGTTCCGGGGAGCTGTTTTTT
CDR3 protein: CASSYVGSGELFF

D gene: TRBD2
V gene: TRBV5-1
clone size: -
J gene: TRBJ2-3
CDR3 DNA: TGCGCCAGCAGCTTAGGACTAGCTACAACCACAGATACGCAGTATTTT
CDR3 protein: CASSLGLATTTDTQYF

D gene: TRBD2
V gene: TRBV5-1
clone size: few
J gene: TRBJ2-1
CDR3 DNA: TGCGCCAGCAGCATAGGGAGGGCCAGGCCCTATGACTACAATGAGCAGTTCTTC
CDR3 protein: CASSIGRARPYDYNEQFF

D gene: TRBD2
V gene: TRBV12-3/TRBV12-4
clone size: few
J gene: TRBJ2-3
CDR3 DNA: TGTGCCAGCAGTTTAGCGCTAGCGGGAGGTTTTCCCACAGATACGCAGTATTTT
CDR3 protein: CASSLALAGGFPTDTQYF

D gene: -
V gene: TRBV27
clone size: -
J gene: TRBJ2-2
CDR3 DNA: TGTGCCAGCAGAAGGGGAGGCGGGGAGCTGTTTTTT
CDR3 protein: CASRRGGGELFF

D gene: -
V gene: TRBV7-9
clone size: few
J gene: TRBJ2-7
CDR3 DNA: TGTGCCAGCAGCTTAGATGGACAGATACGGACCTACGAGCAGTACTTC
CDR3 protein: CASSLDGQIRTYEQYF

D gene: -
V gene: TRBV3-1
clone size: once
J gene: TRBJ1-2
CDR3 DNA: TGTGCCAGCAGCCAAGCGGATACCAGTTGCACCTTC
CDR3 protein: CASSQADTSCTF

D gene: -
V gene: TRBV4-2
clone size: -
J gene: TRBJ2-1
CDR3 DNA: TGTGCCAGCAGCCAAGAAGAGCGCAGCACCTCCTACAATGAGCAGTTCTTC
CDR3 protein: CASSQEERSTSYNEQFF

D gene: -
V gene: TRBV5-4
clone size: -
J gene: TRBJ2-3
CDR3 DNA: TGTGCCAGCAGCTTGGTGGGTCCGGCAGATACGCAGTATTTT
CDR3 protein: CASSLVGPADTQYF

D gene: -
V gene: TRBV6-2/TRBV6-3
clone size: few
J gene: TRBJ2-7
CDR3 DNA: TGTGCCAGCGTAGCGGTTCCGACCTACGAGCAGTACTTC
CDR3 protein: CASVAVPTYEQYF

D gene: TRBD1
V gene: TRBV27
clone size: -
J gene: TRBJ1-1
CDR3 DNA: TGTGCCAGCAGTCCGCACAGGGGGAACACTGAAGCTTTCTTT
CDR3 protein: CASSPHRGNTEAFF

D gene: -
V gene: TRBV20-1
clone size: -
J gene: TRBJ2-7
CDR3 DNA: TGCAGTGCTAGACGAAACTCCTACGAGCAGTACTTC
CDR3 protein: CSARRNSYEQYF

D gene: -
V gene: TRBV6-2/TRBV6-3
clone size: few
J gene: TRBJ1-2
CDR3 DNA: TGTGCCAGCAGCCCGGATCCACCCTATGGCTACACCTTC
CDR3 protein: CASSPDPPYGYTF

D gene: -
V gene: TRBV10-3
clone size: -
J gene: TRBJ2-1
CDR3 DNA: TGTGCCATCAGTGTGATGCAGGGACCCAATGAGCAGTTCTTC
CDR3 protein: CAISVMQGPNEQFF

D gene: TRBD1
V gene: TRBV30
clone size: few
J gene: TRBJ1-1
CDR3 DNA: TGTGCCTGGAGGACAGGGATGAGTACTGAAGCTTTCTTT
CDR3 protein: CAWRTGMSTEAFF

D gene: -
V gene: TRBV4-1
clone size: -
J gene: TRBJ2-3
CDR3 DNA: TGCGCCAGCAGCCTCCTCTGGCTTCAGGGGACAGATACGCAGTATTTT
CDR3 protein: CASSLLWLQGTDTQYF

D gene: TRBD2
V gene: TRBV5-1
clone size: -
J gene: TRBJ2-7
CDR3 DNA: TGCGCCAGCAGCATACTAGCGGGTAACGAGCAGTACTTC
CDR3 protein: CASSILAGNEQYF

D gene: -
V gene: TRBV5-1
clone size: -
J gene: TRBJ2-1
CDR3 DNA: TGCGCCAGCAGCTTGGGGGCAGGGAACAATGAGCAGTTCTTC
CDR3 protein: CASSLGAGNNEQFF

D gene: TRBD2
V gene: TRBV5-1
clone size: few
J gene: TRBJ2-4
CDR3 DNA: TGCGCCAGCAGAGCGGGAGCAATAGGGCTAGCCAAAAACATTCAGTACTTC
CDR3 protein: CASRAGAIGLAKNIQYF